Listed below are T cell receptor beta chains from one sample, sequenced in a study of T-cell reconstitution after alpha-beta-depleted transplantation in children. Each CDR3 protein gets one entry after TCRdb re-called the PCR reads with MiXCR. The top ten clones hold approximately 8.6% of a sample with approximately 300,000 distinct CDR3 sequences, less than 9.5% of them seen once. The starting material was peripheral blood, obtained 360 days after TCRalphabeta/CD19-depleted stem cell transplant. The origin of the receptors is a female patient between 2 and 15 years old who had a stem cell transplant for Fanconi anemia, so the T cells may come from the graft donor. The CDR3 runs from the conserved cysteine through the conserved F or W. The order of the fields is D gene, clone size, V gene, J gene, CDR3 protein, CDR3 DNA. A D gene is named only where the DNA matches it firmly. Only part of the rows carry a size: once, few, many, or a class if the clone is expanded.

-	-	TRBV18	TRBJ2-7	CASSPLVGSPPGNEQYF	TGTGCCAGCTCACCTCTAGTTGGTAGTCCTCCGGGGAACGAGCAGTACTTC
-	many	TRBV5-1	TRBJ2-2	CASSLGSGNTGELFF	TGCGCCAGCAGCTTGGGGTCCGGGAACACCGGGGAGCTGTTTTTT
-	few	TRBV5-4	TRBJ2-3	CASSSKPIGATDTQYF	TGTGCCAGCAGCTCGAAACCCATTGGGGCCACAGATACGCAGTATTTT
-	-	TRBV3-1	TRBJ1-1	CASSQDLLRAVNTEAFF	TGTGCCAGCAGCCAAGACCTTCTTCGGGCAGTCAACACTGAAGCTTTCTTT
-	-	TRBV20-1	TRBJ2-1	CSASGQGRSSYNEQFF	TGCAGTGCTAGCGGTCAGGGGCGGAGCTCCTACAATGAGCAGTTCTTC
-	many	TRBV28	TRBJ2-1	CASRSTGTNEQFF	TGTGCCAGCAGGTCCACCGGGACCAATGAGCAGTTCTTC
TRBD2	many	TRBV20-1	TRBJ2-7	CSARGREGSEQYF	TGCAGTGCTAGGGGGCGGGAGGGGAGTGAGCAGTACTTC
-	-	TRBV20-1	TRBJ2-4	CSARGTYGGNIQYF	TGCAGTGCTAGAGGGACATACGGGGGTAACATTCAGTACTTC
TRBD2	many	TRBV9	TRBJ2-1	CASSTSSGTRSNEQFF	TGTGCCAGCAGCACCTCTTCCGGGACTAGGTCCAATGAGCAGTTCTTC
TRBD1	many	TRBV4-2	TRBJ2-3	CASSQREQGAYDTQYF	TGTGCCAGCAGCCAACGGGAACAGGGGGCCTATGATACGCAGTATTTT
-	few	TRBV27	TRBJ2-1	CASSLAAAYNEQFF	TGTGCCAGCAGTTTAGCGGCTGCCTACAATGAGCAGTTCTTC
TRBD2	-	TRBV12-3/TRBV12-4	TRBJ2-5	CAFSLLGLASAFGETQYF	TGTGCCTTCAGTTTACTTGGACTAGCGAGCGCATTTGGAGAGACCCAGTACTTC
-	few	TRBV29-1	TRBJ1-2	CSVEVGTPAYGYTF	TGCAGCGTTGAAGTGGGGACCCCTGCCTATGGCTACACCTTC
-	many	TRBV12-3/TRBV12-4	TRBJ1-6	CASSLEGFNSPLHF	TGTGCCAGCAGTTTAGAGGGCTTCAATTCACCCCTCCACTTT
TRBD2	few	TRBV19	TRBJ2-1	CASSTSGGALNEQFF	TGTGCCAGTAGTACCAGCGGGGGGGCGCTCAATGAGCAGTTCTTC
-	many	TRBV6-5	TRBJ2-1	CASSYSMASSEQFF	TGTGCCAGCAGTTACTCAATGGCGAGCAGCGAGCAGTTCTTC
TRBD2	many	TRBV2	TRBJ2-2	CASSVFGLAGGRTGELFF	TGTGCCAGCAGTGTGTTTGGGCTAGCGGGGGGTCGCACCGGGGAGCTGTTTTTT
-	few	TRBV20-1	TRBJ2-7	CSVSSGLSYEQYF	TGCAGCGTTTCCTCCGGACTCTCCTACGAGCAGTACTTC
-	-	TRBV4-2	TRBJ1-1	CASSLYGGLDRYPDTEAFF	TGTGCCAGCAGCCTATATGGGGGGTTAGACAGGTACCCGGACACTGAAGCTTTCTTT
-	many	TRBV9	TRBJ2-2	CASSVVNSGAGRTGELFF	TGTGCCAGCAGCGTAGTAAATTCGGGGGCAGGCCGGACCGGGGAGCTGTTTTTT
-	many	TRBV9	TRBJ2-5	CASSVLGGTGWRQETQYF	TGTGCCAGCAGCGTACTAGGAGGGACGGGGTGGAGGCAAGAGACCCAGTACTTC
TRBD1	-	TRBV7-3	TRBJ2-6	CASSSDRASGANVLTF	TGTGCCAGCAGCTCTGACAGGGCCTCTGGGGCCAACGTCCTGACTTTC
TRBD1	-	TRBV7-6	TRBJ2-5	CASSFRQGAQETQYF	TGTGCCAGCAGCTTCCGCCAGGGGGCTCAAGAGACCCAGTACTTC
TRBD1	many	TRBV6-1	TRBJ2-7	CASSQPGQGAYEQYF	TGTGCCAGCAGTCAACCGGGACAGGGGGCCTACGAGCAGTACTTC
-	few	TRBV7-2	TRBJ1-1	CASSLLGGWNTEAFF	TGTGCCAGCAGCTTATTGGGAGGTTGGAACACTGAAGCTTTCTTT
-	many	TRBV5-1	TRBJ2-2	CASSFNRGGGELFF	TGCGCCAGCAGCTTTAACAGGGGAGGCGGGGAGCTGTTTTTT
-	many	TRBV7-2	TRBJ2-1	CASSLGRRAEQFF	TGTGCCAGCAGCTTAGGTCGCAGGGCTGAGCAGTTCTTC
-	many	TRBV6-5	TRBJ1-2	CASSSDRPAYGYTF	TGTGCCAGCAGCTCTGACAGGCCTGCCTATGGCTACACCTTC
TRBD2	many	TRBV5-1	TRBJ2-1	CASSLARGRGPQLAGGLSYNEQFF	TGCGCCAGCAGCTTGGCCCGTGGCAGGGGGCCGCAACTAGCGGGGGGGCTTTCGTACAATGAGCAGTTCTTC
-	many	TRBV7-8	TRBJ2-7	CASSLVPTGQPYEQYF	TGTGCCAGCAGCTTAGTCCCGACGGGACAACCCTACGAGCAGTACTTC
-	many	TRBV21-1	TRBJ2-2	CASGGSGRRTGELFF	TGTGCCAGCGGCGGGTCGGGGCGGCGCACCGGGGAGCTGTTTTTT
-	-	TRBV27	TRBJ2-2	CASSLYRGRTGELFF	TGTGCCAGCAGTTTATACCGGGGTCGGACCGGGGAGCTGTTTTTT
TRBD1	many	TRBV4-3	TRBJ2-1	CASSQFSGTAQSSYNEQFF	TGCGCCAGCAGCCAATTCTCCGGGACAGCTCAGAGCTCCTACAATGAGCAGTTCTTC
TRBD1	many	TRBV27	TRBJ1-2	CASSFSGQGVGYGYTF	TGTGCCAGCAGTTTCTCGGGACAGGGGGTAGGCTATGGCTACACCTTC
-	few	TRBV5-1	TRBJ2-4	CASSHNRVDIQYF	TGCGCCAGCAGCCACAACAGGGTAGACATTCAGTACTTC
-	many	TRBV6-5	TRBJ2-1	CASSYSTGYNEQFF	TGTGCCAGCAGTTACTCGACCGGCTACAATGAGCAGTTCTTC
-	-	TRBV9	TRBJ1-5	CASSPRDDQPQHF	TGTGCCAGCAGCCCTCGTGACGATCAGCCCCAGCATTTT
-	many	TRBV6-2/TRBV6-3	TRBJ2-3	CASETGGKDTQYF	TGTGCCAGCGAGACAGGTGGTAAAGATACGCAGTATTTT
-	many	TRBV29-1	TRBJ2-7	CNDPDFALSSYEQYF	TGCAACGACCCAGACTTTGCCTTAAGCTCCTACGAGCAGTACTTC